The 13 T cell receptor beta chains below all came from one sample that was sequenced in a study of blood T cell repertoires in COVID-19. Assay used: immunoSEQ multiplex PCR; TCRdb lists only in-frame clones, some missing. In the table there are 85,000 to 120,000 clones, approximately 80% of which are singletons. The sequenced sample was peripheral blood. Source of these receptors: a human donor in a cohort sampled during active COVID-19.

A single count supports this clone. This chain connects TRBV6-5 to TRBJ2-7, with TRBD1 identical over 9 bases. CDR1 and CDR2 (germline): MNHEY, SVGAGI. This CDR3 is built from 13 residues. The V gene end was trimmed by 10 bases and the J gene end by 3 bases; junction bases not matched to a gene: 7. The CDR3 DNA is TGTGCCATTCTTTCGGGACAGGGCTACGAGCAGTACTTC. This codes for CAILSGQGYEQYF.

The chain links TRBV5-5 to TRBJ2-5, with TRBD2 as a possible D gene (5 bases). The CDR3 covers 13 residues. The V gene's germline CDR1 is SGHKS and CDR2 YYEKEE (reference sequence). V shed 4 bases and J shed 5 bases, with 12 bases lying between them. Written as DNA, the CDR3 is TGTGCCAGCAGCCCGGGTGGCGGGGAGACCCAGTACTTC. Protein: CASSPGGGETQYF.

The rearrangement uses TRBV14 and TRBJ2-7, with 7 bases lining up with TRBD1. Germline CDR1 is SGHDN and CDR2 is FVKESK. The CDR3 totals 15 residues. V shed 4 bases, J shed 4 bases, and the junction held 10 bases outside the gene matches. The DNA of the CDR3 is TGTGCCAGCAGCCCGCCCGGGACAGTTTTGTACGAGCAGTACTTC. Residues: CASSPPGTVLYEQYF.

The rearrangement links TRBV11-2 to TRBJ2-5; D is undetermined. The CDR3 consists of 13 residues. The V end was cut by 7 bases, the J end by 3 bases, with 12 bases between. Germline assignment: CDR1 SGHAT and CDR2 FQNNGV. DNA of the CDR3: TGTGCCAGCACCCATTCCGAGGAAGAGACCCAGTACTTC. Translation: CASTHSEEETQYF.

The chain combines TRBV2 with TRBJ2-7, with a weak D call TRBD1 (5 bases). V lost 9 bases to trimming and J lost 0 bases, with 15 bases between them. The germline V gene has CDR1 SNHLY and CDR2 FYNNEI. This CDR3 has 14 amino acids. The CDR3 nucleotides are TGTGCCAGTTGCCAGGGTACCGGCTCCTACGAGCAGTACTTC. Its translation is CASCQGTGSYEQYF.

The gene calls are TRBV15 and TRBJ2-2; D may be TRBD1 (6 bases). The CDR3 is 17 residues long. Germline V CDR1 and CDR2: LNHNV, YYDKDF (reference sequence). The V end was cut by 2 bases, the J end by 0 bases, with 13 bases between. The CDR3 sequence: CATSRSLTGTNTGELFF. In nucleotides, the CDR3 is TGTGCCACCAGCAGATCCCTGACAGGAACGAACACCGGGGAGCTGTTTTTT.

The chain employs TRBV5-4 and TRBJ1-1; 7 positions match TRBD1. Germline V gene lookup returns CDR1 SGHNT and CDR2 YYREEE (reference sequence). This CDR3 contains 16 residues. The V gene end was trimmed by 4 bases and the J gene end by 1 base; junction bases not matched to a gene: 10. The CDR3 spells CASSPGTVLRNTEAFF. CDR3 DNA sequence: TGTGCCAGCAGCCCTGGGACAGTCCTTCGGAACACTGAAGCTTTCTTT.

The chain couples TRBV7-2 to TRBJ2-3; weak D call: TRBD2 (7 bases). V was pared by 3 bases and J by 6 bases, with 13 bases between. The CDR3 contains 14 residues. CDR1 is SGHTA, CDR2 FQGNSA, per germline. The CDR3 DNA follows: TGTGCCAGCAGCTTCCTGGGGGGGCGGGATACGCAGTATTTT. It codes for CASSFLGGRDTQYF.

This clone was found once. This chain links TRBV6-5 with TRBJ1-1; D is unclear. V lost 6 bases and J 4 bases, leaving 15 bases between the germline ends. Germline CDR1 MNHEY, CDR2 SVGAGI. CDR3 length: 14 amino acids. The CDR3, as DNA: TGTGCCAGCAGGACGGGCGGGCATGGCACTGAAGCTTTCTTT. Residues: CASRTGGHGTEAFF.

This clone has a single count. The gene calls are TRBV7-9 and TRBJ2-7; tentatively, D is TRBD1 (6 bases). Trimming pared 0 bases from V and 0 bases from J, leaving 9 bases between. Germline V gives CDR1 SEHNR, CDR2 FQNEAQ (reference sequence). The CDR3 has 15 residues. The CDR3 coding sequence is TGTGCCAGCAGCTTAGCGGGGGCCTACTCCTACGAGCAGTACTTC. Translated: CASSLAGAYSYEQYF. The variable domain in full, completed from reference TRBV7-9 and TRBJ2-7, reads DTGVSQNPRHKITKRGQNVTFRCDPISEHNRLYWYRQTLGQGPEFLTYFQNEAQLEKSRLLSDRFSAERPKGSFSTLEIQRTEQGDSAMYLCASSLAGAYSYEQYFGPGTRLTVT.

V and J are TRBV2 and TRBJ1-2; 8 nucleotides agree with TRBD1. Trimming took 10 bases from V and 2 from J; bases not matched to a gene: 12. The CDR3 consists of 15 residues. Germline V gene lookup returns CDR1 SNHLY and CDR2 FYNNEI. The CDR3 here is CATKTDRGANYGYTF. The CDR3 nucleotides are TGTGCCACCAAGACCGACAGGGGCGCGAACTATGGCTACACCTTC.

V and J are TRBV14 and TRBJ1-3; TRBD1 matches 9 bases. Unmatched junction bases numbered 12, after V lost 4 bases and J lost 8 bases. CDR1 is SGHDN, CDR2 FVKESK, per germline. The CDR3 consists of 16 residues. CDR3 DNA: TGTGCCAGCAGCCCGTTGGGACAGGGCATCTCCGACACCATATATTTT. It is translated as CASSPLGQGISDTIYF.

V and J are TRBV18 and TRBJ1-2; D remains unclear. The CDR3 loop spans 13 amino acids. The germline CDR1 and CDR2 sequences are KGHSH and LQKENI. Trimming cost V 2 bases and J 5 bases, with 9 bases left between them. This CDR3 reads CASSPEGLYGYTF. CDR3 in DNA: TGTGCCAGCTCACCAGAGGGTTTATATGGCTACACCTTC.